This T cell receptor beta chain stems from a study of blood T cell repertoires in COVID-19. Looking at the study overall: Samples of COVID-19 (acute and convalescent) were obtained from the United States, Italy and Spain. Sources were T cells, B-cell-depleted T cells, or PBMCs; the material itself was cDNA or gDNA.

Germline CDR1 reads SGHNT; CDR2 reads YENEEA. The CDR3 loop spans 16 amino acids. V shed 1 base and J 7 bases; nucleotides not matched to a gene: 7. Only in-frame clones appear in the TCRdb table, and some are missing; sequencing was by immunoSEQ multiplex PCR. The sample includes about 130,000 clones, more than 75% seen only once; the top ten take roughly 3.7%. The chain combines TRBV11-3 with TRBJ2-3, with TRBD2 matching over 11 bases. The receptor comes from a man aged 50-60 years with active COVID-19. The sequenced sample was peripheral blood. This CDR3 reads CASSLASTSGVHTQYF. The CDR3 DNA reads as TGTGCCAGCAGCTTAGCTTCGACTAGCGGGGTCCATACGCAGTATTTT.